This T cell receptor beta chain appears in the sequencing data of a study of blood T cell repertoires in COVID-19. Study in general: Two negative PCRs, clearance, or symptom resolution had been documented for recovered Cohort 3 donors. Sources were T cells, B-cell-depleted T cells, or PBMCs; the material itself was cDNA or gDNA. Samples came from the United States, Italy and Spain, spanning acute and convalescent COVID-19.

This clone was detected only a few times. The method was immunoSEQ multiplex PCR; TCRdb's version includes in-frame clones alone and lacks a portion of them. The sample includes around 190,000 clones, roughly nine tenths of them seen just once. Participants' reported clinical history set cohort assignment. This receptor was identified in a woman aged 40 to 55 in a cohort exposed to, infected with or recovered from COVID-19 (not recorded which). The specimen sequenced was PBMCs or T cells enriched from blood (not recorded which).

The CDR3 loop reads CASSTGRDSNQPQHF. For the CDR3, the DNA is TGTGCCAGTAGTACCGGACGGGATAGCAATCAGCCCCAGCATTTT. The chain employs TRBV19 and TRBJ1-5; no firm D call. The CDR3 runs to 15 residues. The germline V gene has CDR1 LNHDA and CDR2 SQIVND (reference sequence). V lost 4 bases and J lost 0, with 10 bases in between.